Each of the 16 T cell receptor beta chains below was sequenced from the same sample in a study of OX40 agonist ivuxolimab in advanced cancers. The library was prepared using the immunoSEQ multiplex PCR assay. What TCRdb holds here is the immuneACCESS table cut down to in-frame rearrangements. Part of the clones is not present; checked against another copy, under half of the missing clones reflect an unresolved V gene, and the others are unexplained. The sample table holds roughly 76,000 clones, of which approximately 90% were seen once. The ten largest clones represent about 7.1% of the sample. Sequencing used CD4+ or CD8+ T cells sorted from blood, obtained in a trial of the OX40 agonist ivuxolimab. The receptors come from an adult with an advanced solid tumor such as melanoma, head and neck, liver or kidney cancer.

V and J are TRBV30 and TRBJ2-7; D is unclear. The CDR3 is made up of 11 amino acids. The germline V gene encodes CDR1 GTSNPN and CDR2 SVGIG (reference sequence). Trimming pared 1 base from V and 3 bases from J, leaving 4 bases between. CDR3 protein: CAWSGGYEQYF. CDR3 nucleotide sequence: TGTGCCTGGAGTGGGGGCTACGAGCAGTACTTC.

V usage is TRBV18 and J usage is TRBJ2-3; possibly TRBD1 for D (6 bases). The CDR3 sequence is 16 residues long. V was pared by 0 bases and J by 2 bases, with 12 bases between. Germline CDR1 is KGHSH and CDR2 is LQKENI. This CDR3 is CASSPPRGQNTDTQYF. Here the CDR3 DNA reads TGTGCCAGCTCACCACCCAGGGGTCAAAACACAGATACGCAGTATTTT.

The V gene is TRBV10-1, the J gene TRBJ1-1; TRBD1 might be the D (5 bases). The CDR3 runs to 13 residues. Germline V gene sequence: CDR1 WNHNN, CDR2 SYGVQD (reference sequence). Deletions cut 10 bases from V and 3 bases from J, with 15 bases between. CDR3 in amino acids: CATTDGADTEAFF. CDR3 nucleotide sequence: TGCGCCACCACGGACGGGGCAGACACTGAAGCTTTCTTT.

The J gene is TRBJ2-3, the V gene TRBV13; 9 positions match TRBD2. The germline gives CDR1 PRHDT, CDR2 FYEKMQ (reference sequence). V shed 1 base and J 5 bases; nucleotides not matched to a gene: 7. This CDR3 comprises 16 residues. As DNA, the CDR3 is TGTGCCAGCAGCTTAGAAATAGCGGGGGCCGGAGATACGCAGTATTTT. Amino acid sequence: CASSLEIAGAGDTQYF.

The chain couples TRBV29-1 to TRBJ1-5, with TRBD1 identical over 10 bases. The trim removed 4 bases at V and 7 bases at J, leaving 10 bases unmatched. The CDR3 is 15 amino acids. Germline-derived CDR1 and CDR2 are SQVTM and ANQGSEA. The CDR3: CSVAETGGGKQPQHF. Written as DNA, the CDR3 is TGCAGCGTTGCAGAGACAGGGGGCGGGAAACAGCCCCAGCATTTT. The full variable domain, completed using reference TRBV29-1 and TRBJ1-5, is SAVISQKPSRDICQRGTSLTIQCQVDSQVTMMFWYRQQPGQSLTLIATANQGSEATYESGFVIDKFPISRPNLTFSTLTVSNMSPEDSSIYLCSVAETGGGKQPQHFGDGTRLSIL.

For the CDR3, the DNA is TGTGCCAGCAGCTTAGACCCGCACGAGCAGTACTTC. Protein sequence: CASSLDPHEQYF. The gene calls are TRBV13 and TRBJ2-7; D not resolved. This CDR3 has 12 residues. Trimming stripped 1 base from V and 5 bases from J, with 6 bases between. CDR1 and CDR2 (germline): PRHDT, FYEKMQ (reference sequence).

Here the CDR3 reads CASSLGDGGTVNTEAFF. The CDR3 DNA is TGTGCCAGCAGCTTAGGGGATGGCGGGACAGTCAACACTGAAGCTTTCTTT. The chain joins TRBV11-2 to TRBJ1-1, with TRBD1 identical over 7 bases. Unmatched junction bases numbered 10, after V lost 1 base and J lost 2 bases. The CDR3 consists of 17 residues. Germline lookup yields CDR1 SGHAT and CDR2 FQNNGV. Drawing the rest from reference TRBV11-2 and TRBJ1-1, the complete variable domain is EAGVAQSPRYKIIEKRQSVAFWCNPISGHATLYWYQQILGQGPKLLIQFQNNGVVDDSQLPKDRFSAERLKGVDSTLKIQPAKLEDSAVYLCASSLGDGGTVNTEAFFGQGTRLTVV.

V usage is TRBV7-2 and J usage is TRBJ2-7; D is ambiguous. CDR1 is SGHTA, CDR2 FQGNSA, per germline. The CDR3 extends over 13 amino acids. V was clipped by 1 base and J by 3 bases, with 7 bases between them. CDR3 residues: CASSLGQDYEQYF. The DNA for the CDR3 is TGTGCCAGCAGCTTAGGACAAGACTACGAGCAGTACTTC.

This clone appeared once. CDR3 coding DNA: TGCGCCAGCAGCCAGGACCGGGGGCGGGGATTGAACACTGAAGCTTTCTTT. Translated: CASSQDRGRGLNTEAFF. The chain employs TRBV4-1 and TRBJ1-1; possibly TRBD1 for D (6 bases). V lost 3 bases to trimming and J lost 0 bases, with 17 bases between them. CDR1 is MGHRA and CDR2 is YSYEKL in the germline V gene. The CDR3 consists of 17 residues.

V and J are TRBV6-1 and TRBJ1-3; D might be TRBD1 (6 bases). Germline V CDR1 and CDR2: MNHNS, SASEGT. CDR3 length: 17 residues. V was pared by 3 bases and J by 5 bases, with 20 bases between. CDR3 DNA: TGTGCCAGCAGTGACAGGGGAGCCCTGATAATCCGAAACACCATATATTTT. Translating it yields CASSDRGALIIRNTIYF.

In DNA form, the CDR3 reads TGTGCCAGCAGTGTGTCAGGTTACGAGCAGTACTTC. Amino acids: CASSVSGYEQYF. This chain joins TRBV2 and TRBJ2-7; no definite D call. This CDR3 spans 12 amino acids. V dropped 4 bases and J dropped 4 bases, with 8 bases sitting between them. Germline V lookup: CDR1 SNHLY, CDR2 FYNNEI.

The CDR3 region has the DNA TGTGCCAGCATTTTACAGGGTTTGAACACTGAAGCTTTCTTT. Its protein product is CASILQGLNTEAFF. J is TRBJ1-1 and V is TRBV6-1; D is possibly TRBD1 (6 bases). The CDR3 sequence is 14 residues long. Germline V gene lookup returns CDR1 MNHNS and CDR2 SASEGT. The V end lost 7 bases, the J end lost 0 bases, and 12 bases lay between the germline ends.

This sequence joins TRBV5-4 and TRBJ2-5, with D possibly being TRBD2 (6 bases). Trimming removed 0 bases at V and 5 bases at J, with 14 bases between. The germline gives CDR1 SGHNT, CDR2 YYREEE (reference sequence). This CDR3 is built from 15 residues. The CDR3 region is CASSLAGTSSETQYF. The DNA of the CDR3 is TGTGCCAGCAGCTTGGCCGGAACTAGCAGCGAGACCCAGTACTTC.

The gene calls are TRBV5-4 and TRBJ2-3, with a tentative D call TRBD2 (6 bases). The V gene lost 4 bases and the J gene lost 4 bases, with 13 bases spanning the gap. This CDR3 is 14 amino acids long. Germline-derived CDR1 and CDR2 are SGHNT and YYREEE (reference sequence). The CDR3 DNA is TGTGCCAGCAGCCTTAGCGGCCGTTCAGATACGCAGTATTTT. Amino acid sequence: CASSLSGRSDTQYF.

The J gene is TRBJ2-7, the V gene TRBV6-5, with D uncertain. CDR3 length: 15 amino acids. V was clipped by 4 bases and J by 4 bases, with 17 bases between them. In germline, CDR1 is MNHEY, CDR2 SVGAGI. For the CDR3, the DNA is TGTGCCAGCAGTTCCTCAGGCGAGCTCCCGTACGAGCAGTACTTC. It is translated as CASSSSGELPYEQYF.

The rearrangement links TRBV27 to TRBJ2-1; 9 nucleotides line up with TRBD2. In germline, CDR1 is MNHEY, CDR2 SMNVEV (reference sequence). J lost 7 bases, V lost 3 bases, and 7 bases had no gene match. The CDR3 sequence is 15 residues long. The CDR3 DNA reads TGTGCCAGCAGTTTGGGGCGGGGGGGTTCTAATGAGCAGTTCTTC. This encodes CASSLGRGGSNEQFF.